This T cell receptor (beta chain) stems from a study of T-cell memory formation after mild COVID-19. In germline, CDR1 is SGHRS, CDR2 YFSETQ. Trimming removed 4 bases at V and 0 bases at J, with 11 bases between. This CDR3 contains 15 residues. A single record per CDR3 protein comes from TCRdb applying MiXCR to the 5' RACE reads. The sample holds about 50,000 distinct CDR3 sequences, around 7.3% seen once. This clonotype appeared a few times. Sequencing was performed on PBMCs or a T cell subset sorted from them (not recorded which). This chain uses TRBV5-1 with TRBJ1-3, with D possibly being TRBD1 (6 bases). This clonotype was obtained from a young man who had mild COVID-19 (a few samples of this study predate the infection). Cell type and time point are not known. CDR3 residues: CASSLGQISGNTIYF. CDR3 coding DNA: TGCGCCAGCAGCCTGGGACAAATCTCTGGAAACACCATATATTTT.